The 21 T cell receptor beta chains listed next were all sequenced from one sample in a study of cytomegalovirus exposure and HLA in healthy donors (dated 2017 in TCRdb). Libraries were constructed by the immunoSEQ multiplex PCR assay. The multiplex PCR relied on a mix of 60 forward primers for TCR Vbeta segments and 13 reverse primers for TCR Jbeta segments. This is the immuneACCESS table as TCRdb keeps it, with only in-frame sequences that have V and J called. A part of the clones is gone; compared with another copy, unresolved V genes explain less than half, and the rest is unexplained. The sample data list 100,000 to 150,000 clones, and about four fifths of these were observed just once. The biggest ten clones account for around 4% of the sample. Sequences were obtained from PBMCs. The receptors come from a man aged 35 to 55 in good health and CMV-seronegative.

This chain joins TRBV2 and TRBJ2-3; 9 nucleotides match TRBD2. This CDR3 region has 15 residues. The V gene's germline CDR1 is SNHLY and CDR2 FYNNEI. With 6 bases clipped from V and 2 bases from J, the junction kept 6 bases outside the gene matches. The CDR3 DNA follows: TGTGCCAGCAGCGCTCTAGCGGGGAACACAGATACGCAGTATTTT. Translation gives CASSALAGNTDTQYF.

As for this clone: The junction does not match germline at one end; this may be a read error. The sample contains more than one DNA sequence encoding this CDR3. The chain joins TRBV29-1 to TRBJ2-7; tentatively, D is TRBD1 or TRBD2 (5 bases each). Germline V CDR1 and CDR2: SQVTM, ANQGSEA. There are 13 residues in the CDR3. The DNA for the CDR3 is TGTAGCGTTGGAACCGGGCAGGGCCTCGAGCAGTACTTC. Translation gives CSVGTGQGLEQYF.

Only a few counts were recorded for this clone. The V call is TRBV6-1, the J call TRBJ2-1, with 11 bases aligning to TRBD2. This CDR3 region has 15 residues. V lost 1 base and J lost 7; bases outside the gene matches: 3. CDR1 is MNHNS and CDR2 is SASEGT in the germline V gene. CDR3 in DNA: TGTGCCAGCAGTGAAGATAGCGGGGGGGGGAATGAGCAGTTCTTC. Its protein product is CASSEDSGGGNEQFF.

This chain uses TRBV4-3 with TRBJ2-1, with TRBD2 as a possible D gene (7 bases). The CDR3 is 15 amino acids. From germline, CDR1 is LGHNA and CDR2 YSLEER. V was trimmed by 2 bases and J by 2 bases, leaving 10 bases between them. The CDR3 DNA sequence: TGCGCCAGCAGCCAACGGCGGGGGCCCTACAATGAGCAGTTCTTC. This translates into CASSQRRGPYNEQFF.

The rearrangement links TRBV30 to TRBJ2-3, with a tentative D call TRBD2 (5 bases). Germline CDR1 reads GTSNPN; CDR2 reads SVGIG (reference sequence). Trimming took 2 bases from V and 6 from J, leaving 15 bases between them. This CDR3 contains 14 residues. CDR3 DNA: TGTGCCTGGAGTCCGACCCGAGGGTTTGATACGCAGTATTTT. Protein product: CAWSPTRGFDTQYF.

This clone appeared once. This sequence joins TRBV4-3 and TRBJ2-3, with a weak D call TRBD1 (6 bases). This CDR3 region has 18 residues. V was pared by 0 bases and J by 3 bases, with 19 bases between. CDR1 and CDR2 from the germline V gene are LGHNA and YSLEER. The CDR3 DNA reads TGCGCCAGCAGCCAAGATCGGATGGGGCAGGGGCTTACAGATACGCAGTATTTT. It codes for CASSQDRMGQGLTDTQYF.

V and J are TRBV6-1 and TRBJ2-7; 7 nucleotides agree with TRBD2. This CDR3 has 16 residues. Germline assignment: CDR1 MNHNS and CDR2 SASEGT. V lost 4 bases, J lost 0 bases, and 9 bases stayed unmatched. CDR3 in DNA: TGTGCCAGCAGTGTCGGGGCGGGACTACCCTCCTACGAGCAGTACTTC. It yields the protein CASSVGAGLPSYEQYF.

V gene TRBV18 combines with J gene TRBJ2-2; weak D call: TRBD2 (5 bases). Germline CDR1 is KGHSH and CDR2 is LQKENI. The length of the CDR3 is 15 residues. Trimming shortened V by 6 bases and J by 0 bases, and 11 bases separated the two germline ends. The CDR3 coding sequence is TGTGCCAGCTCGCTTGGACTGGCGAACACCGGGGAGCTGTTTTTT. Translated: CASSLGLANTGELFF.

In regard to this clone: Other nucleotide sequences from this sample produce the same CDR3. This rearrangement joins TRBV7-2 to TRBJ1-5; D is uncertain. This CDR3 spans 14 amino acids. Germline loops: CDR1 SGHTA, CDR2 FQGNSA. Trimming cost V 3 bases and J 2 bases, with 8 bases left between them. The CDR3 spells CASSFSGGNQPQHF. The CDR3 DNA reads TGTGCCAGCAGCTTTAGTGGAGGCAATCAGCCCCAGCATTTT.

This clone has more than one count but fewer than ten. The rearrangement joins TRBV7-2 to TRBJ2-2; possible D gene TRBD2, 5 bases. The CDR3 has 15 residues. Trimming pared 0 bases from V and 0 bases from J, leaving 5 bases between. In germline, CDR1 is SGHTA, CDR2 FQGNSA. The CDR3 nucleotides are TGTGCCAGCAGCTTAGCGCGGGCGAACACCGGGGAGCTGTTTTTT. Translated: CASSLARANTGELFF.

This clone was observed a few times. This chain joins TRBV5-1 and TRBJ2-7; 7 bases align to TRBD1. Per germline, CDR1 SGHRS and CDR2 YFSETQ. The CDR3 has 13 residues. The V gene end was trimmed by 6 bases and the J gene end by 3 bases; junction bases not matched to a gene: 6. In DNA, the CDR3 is TGCGCCAGCACCCCCGGACAGGACTACGAGCAGTACTTC. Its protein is CASTPGQDYEQYF.

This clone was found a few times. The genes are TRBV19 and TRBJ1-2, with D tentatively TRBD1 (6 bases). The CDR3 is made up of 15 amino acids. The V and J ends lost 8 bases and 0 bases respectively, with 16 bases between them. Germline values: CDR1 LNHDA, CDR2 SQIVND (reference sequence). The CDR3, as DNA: TGTGCCAGTCACGCACTACAGGGAGCTAACTATGGCTACACCTTC. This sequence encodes CASHALQGANYGYTF.

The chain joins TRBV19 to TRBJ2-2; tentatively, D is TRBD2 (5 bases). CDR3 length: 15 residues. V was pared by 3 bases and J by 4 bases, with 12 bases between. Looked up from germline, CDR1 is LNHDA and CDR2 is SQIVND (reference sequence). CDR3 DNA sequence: TGTGCCAGTAGTATTCGAGGGTCGGGCACCGGGGAGCTGTTTTTT. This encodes CASSIRGSGTGELFF.

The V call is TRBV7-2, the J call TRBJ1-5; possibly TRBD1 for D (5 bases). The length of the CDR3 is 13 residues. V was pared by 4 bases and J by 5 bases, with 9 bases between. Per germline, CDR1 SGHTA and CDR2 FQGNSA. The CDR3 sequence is CASSSRGDQPQHF. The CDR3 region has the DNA TGTGCCAGCAGCTCTCGGGGGGATCAGCCCCAGCATTTT. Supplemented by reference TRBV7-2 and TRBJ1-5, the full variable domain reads GAGVSQSPSNKVTEKGKDVELRCDPISGHTALYWYRQSLGQGLEFLIYFQGNSAPDKSGLPSDRFSAERTGGSVSTLTIQRTQQEDSAVYLCASSSRGDQPQHFGDGTRLSIL.

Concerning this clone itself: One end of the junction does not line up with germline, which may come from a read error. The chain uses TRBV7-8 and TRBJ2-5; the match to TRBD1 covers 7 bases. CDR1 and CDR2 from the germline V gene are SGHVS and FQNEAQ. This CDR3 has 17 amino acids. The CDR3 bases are TGTGCCAGCACCCAGGGCAGGGGGAAGATGGTGGAAGAGGCCCAGTACTTC. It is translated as CASTQGRGKMVEEAQYF.

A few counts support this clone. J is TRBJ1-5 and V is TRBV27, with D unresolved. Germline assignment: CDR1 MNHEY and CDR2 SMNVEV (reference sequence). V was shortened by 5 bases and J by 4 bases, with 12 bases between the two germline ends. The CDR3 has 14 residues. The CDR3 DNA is TGTGCCAGCAGTCCACGACACGATAATCAGCCCCAGCATTTT. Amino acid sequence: CASSPRHDNQPQHF.

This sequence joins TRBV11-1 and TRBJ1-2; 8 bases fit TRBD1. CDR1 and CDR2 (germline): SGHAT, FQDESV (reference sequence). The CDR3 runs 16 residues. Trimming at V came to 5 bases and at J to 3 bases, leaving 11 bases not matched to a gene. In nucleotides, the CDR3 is TGTGCCAGCAGCCTCCTGACAGGGGCTTTCGACTATGGCTACACCTTC. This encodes CASSLLTGAFDYGYTF.

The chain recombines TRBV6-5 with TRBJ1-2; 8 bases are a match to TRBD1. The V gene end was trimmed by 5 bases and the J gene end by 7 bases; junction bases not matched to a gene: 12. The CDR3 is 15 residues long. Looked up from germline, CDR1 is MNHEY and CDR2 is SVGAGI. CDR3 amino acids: CASSRRDRGGGGYTF. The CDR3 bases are TGTGCCAGCAGTCGGCGCGACAGGGGCGGGGGTGGCTACACCTTC.

In DNA form, the CDR3 reads TGTGCCAGCAGCGTCGGGGTTCTAGATACGCAGTATTTT. Translating gives CASSVGVLDTQYF. The V and J genes are TRBV9 and TRBJ2-3, with D perhaps TRBD2 (5 bases). The CDR3 extends over 13 amino acids. Germline lookup yields CDR1 SGDLS and CDR2 YYNGEE. Trimming cost V 2 bases and J 5 bases, with 9 bases left between them. The variable domain in full, with the rest retrieved from reference TRBV9 and TRBJ2-3, is DSGVTQTPKHLITATGQRVTLRCSPRSGDLSVYWYQQSLDQGLQFLIQYYNGEERAKGNILERFSAQQFPDLHSELNLSSLELGDSALYFCASSVGVLDTQYFGPGTRLTVL.

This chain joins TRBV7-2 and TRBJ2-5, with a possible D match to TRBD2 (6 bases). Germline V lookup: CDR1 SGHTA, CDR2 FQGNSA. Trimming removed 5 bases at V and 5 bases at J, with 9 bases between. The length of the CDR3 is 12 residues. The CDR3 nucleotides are TGTGCCAGCAGCCCCCGGGAGGAGACCCAGTACTTC. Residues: CASSPREETQYF.

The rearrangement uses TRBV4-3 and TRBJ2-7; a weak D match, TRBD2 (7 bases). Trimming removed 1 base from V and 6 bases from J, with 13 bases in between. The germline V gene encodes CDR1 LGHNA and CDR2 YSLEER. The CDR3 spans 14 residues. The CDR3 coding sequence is TGCGCCAGCAGCCAAGGAGCGGGGACATCCGAGCAGTACTTC. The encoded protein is CASSQGAGTSEQYF.